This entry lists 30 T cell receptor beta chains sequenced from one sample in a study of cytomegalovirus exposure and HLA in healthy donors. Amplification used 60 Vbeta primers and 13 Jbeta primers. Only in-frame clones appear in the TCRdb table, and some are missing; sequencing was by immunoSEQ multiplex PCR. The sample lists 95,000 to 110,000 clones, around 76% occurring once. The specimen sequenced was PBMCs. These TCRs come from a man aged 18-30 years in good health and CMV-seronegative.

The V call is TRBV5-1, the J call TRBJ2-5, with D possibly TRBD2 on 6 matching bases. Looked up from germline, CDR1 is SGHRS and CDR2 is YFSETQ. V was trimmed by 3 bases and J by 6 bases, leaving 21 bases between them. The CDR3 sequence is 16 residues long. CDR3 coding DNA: TGCGCCAGCAGCTCCGGTTTGGGCCCGGGGGTGAAGACCCAGTACTTC. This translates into CASSSGLGPGVKTQYF.

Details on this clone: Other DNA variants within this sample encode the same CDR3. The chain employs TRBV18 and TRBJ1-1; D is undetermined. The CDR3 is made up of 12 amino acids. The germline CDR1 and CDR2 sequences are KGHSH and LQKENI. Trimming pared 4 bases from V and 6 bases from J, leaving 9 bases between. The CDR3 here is CASSLPNAEAFF. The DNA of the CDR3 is TGTGCCAGCTCACTACCTAATGCTGAAGCTTTCTTT.

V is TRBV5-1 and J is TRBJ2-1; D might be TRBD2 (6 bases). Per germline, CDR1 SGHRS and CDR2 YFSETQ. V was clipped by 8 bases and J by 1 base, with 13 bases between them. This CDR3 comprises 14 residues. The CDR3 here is CASAPGTSYNEQFF. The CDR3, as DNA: TGCGCCAGTGCACCCGGGACTTCCTACAATGAGCAGTTCTTC. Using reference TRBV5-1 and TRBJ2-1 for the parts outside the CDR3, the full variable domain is KAGVTQTPRYLIKTRGQQVTLSCSPISGHRSVSWYQQTPGQGLQFLFEYFSETQRNKGNFPGRFSGRQFSNSRSEMNVSTLELGDSALYLCASAPGTSYNEQFFGPGTRLTVL.

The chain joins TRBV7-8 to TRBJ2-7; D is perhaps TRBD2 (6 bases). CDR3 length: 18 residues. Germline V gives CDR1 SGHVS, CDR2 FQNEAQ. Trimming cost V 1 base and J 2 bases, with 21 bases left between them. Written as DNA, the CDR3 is TGTGCCAGCAGCTTAGTTGGTAGCGGTGGAACCGGAACCTACGAGCAGTACTTC. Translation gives CASSLVGSGGTGTYEQYF.

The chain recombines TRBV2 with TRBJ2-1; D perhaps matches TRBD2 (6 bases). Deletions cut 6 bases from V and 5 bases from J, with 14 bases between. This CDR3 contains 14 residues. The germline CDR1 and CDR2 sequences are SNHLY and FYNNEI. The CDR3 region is CASSLPLANNEQFF. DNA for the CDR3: TGTGCCAGCAGCCTCCCCCTAGCGAACAATGAGCAGTTCTTC.

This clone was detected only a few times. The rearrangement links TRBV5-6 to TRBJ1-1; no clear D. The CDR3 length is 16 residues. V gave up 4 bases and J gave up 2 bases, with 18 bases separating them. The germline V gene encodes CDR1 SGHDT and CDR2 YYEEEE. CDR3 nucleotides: TGTGCCAGCAGCCCCCTTGGCGGCAAGGATAACACTGAAGCTTTCTTT. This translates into CASSPLGGKDNTEAFF.

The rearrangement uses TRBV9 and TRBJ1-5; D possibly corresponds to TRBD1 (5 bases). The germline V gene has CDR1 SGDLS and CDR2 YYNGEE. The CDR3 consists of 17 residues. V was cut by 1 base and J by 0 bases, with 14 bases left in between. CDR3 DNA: TGTGCCAGCAGCGTAATTGGACACGCACATAGCAATCAGCCCCAGCATTTT. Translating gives CASSVIGHAHSNQPQHF.

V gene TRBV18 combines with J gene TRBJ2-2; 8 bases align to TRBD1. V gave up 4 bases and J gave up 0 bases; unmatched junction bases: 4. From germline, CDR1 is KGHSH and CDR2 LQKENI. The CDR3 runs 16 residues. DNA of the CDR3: TGTGCCAGCTCACATCGGACAGGGACGAACACCGGGGAGCTGTTTTTT. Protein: CASSHRTGTNTGELFF.

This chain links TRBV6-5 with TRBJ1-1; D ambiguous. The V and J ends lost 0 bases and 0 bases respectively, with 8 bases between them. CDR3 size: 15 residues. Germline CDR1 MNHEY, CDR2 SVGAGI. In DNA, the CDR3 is TGTGCCAGCAGTTACTCGCACAGCATGAACACTGAAGCTTTCTTT. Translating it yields CASSYSHSMNTEAFF.

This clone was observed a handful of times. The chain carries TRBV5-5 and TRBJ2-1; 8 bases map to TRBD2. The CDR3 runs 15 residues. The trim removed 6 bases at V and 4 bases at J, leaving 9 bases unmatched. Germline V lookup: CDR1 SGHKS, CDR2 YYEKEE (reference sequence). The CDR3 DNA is TGTGCCAGCATCCCACAGGCGGGGGGTTACAATGAGCAGTTCTTC. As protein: CASIPQAGGYNEQFF.

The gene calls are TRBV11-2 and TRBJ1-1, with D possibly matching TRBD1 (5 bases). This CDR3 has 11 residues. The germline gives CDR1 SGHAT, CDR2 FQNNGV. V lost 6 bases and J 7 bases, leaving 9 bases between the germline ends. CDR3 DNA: TGTGCCAGCAGTAGACAGTGTGAAGCTTTCTTT. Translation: CASSRQCEAFF.

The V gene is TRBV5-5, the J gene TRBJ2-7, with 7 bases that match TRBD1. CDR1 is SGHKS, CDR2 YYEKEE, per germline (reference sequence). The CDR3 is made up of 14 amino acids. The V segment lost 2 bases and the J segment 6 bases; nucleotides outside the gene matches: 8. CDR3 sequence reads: CASSFPGRGFEQYF. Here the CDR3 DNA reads TGTGCCAGCAGCTTCCCCGGCAGGGGGTTCGAGCAGTACTTC.

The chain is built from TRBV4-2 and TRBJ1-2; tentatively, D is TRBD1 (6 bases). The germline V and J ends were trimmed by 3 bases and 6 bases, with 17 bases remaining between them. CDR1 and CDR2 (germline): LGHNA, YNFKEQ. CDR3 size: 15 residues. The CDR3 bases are TGTGCCAGCAGCCATTATGAGACAGGTGCCGATGGCTACACCTTC. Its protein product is CASSHYETGADGYTF.

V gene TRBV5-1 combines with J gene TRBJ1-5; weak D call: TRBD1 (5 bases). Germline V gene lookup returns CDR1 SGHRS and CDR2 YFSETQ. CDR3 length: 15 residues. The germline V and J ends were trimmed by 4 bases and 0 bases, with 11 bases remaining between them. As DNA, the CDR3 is TGCGCCAGCAGCGAAGGGGTTTATAGCAATCAGCCCCAGCATTTT. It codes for CASSEGVYSNQPQHF.

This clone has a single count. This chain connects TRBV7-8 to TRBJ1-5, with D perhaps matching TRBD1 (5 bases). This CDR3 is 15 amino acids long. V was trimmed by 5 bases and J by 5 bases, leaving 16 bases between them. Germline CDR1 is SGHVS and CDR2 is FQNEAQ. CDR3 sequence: CASSPDTLGDQPQHF. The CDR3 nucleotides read TGTGCCAGCAGCCCTGACACGTTAGGGGATCAGCCCCAGCATTTT.

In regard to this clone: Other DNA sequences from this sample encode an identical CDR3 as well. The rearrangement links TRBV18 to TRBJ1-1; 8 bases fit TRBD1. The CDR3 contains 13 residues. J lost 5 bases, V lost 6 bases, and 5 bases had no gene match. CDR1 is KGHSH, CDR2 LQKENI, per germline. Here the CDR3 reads CASSQGARTEAFF. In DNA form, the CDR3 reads TGTGCCAGCTCCCAGGGGGCGAGGACTGAAGCTTTCTTT.

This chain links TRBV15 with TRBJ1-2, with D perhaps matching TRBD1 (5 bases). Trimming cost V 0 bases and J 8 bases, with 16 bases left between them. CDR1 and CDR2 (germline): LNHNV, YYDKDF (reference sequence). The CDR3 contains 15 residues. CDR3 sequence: CATSRDDTGARGYTF. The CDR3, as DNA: TGTGCCACCAGCAGAGACGATACTGGGGCGCGGGGCTACACCTTC.

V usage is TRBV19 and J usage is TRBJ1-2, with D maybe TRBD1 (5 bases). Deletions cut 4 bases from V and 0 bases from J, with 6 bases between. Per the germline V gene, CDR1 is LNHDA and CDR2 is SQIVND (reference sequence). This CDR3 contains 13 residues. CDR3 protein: CASSRGANYGYTF. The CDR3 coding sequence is TGTGCCAGTAGTAGGGGCGCTAACTATGGCTACACCTTC.

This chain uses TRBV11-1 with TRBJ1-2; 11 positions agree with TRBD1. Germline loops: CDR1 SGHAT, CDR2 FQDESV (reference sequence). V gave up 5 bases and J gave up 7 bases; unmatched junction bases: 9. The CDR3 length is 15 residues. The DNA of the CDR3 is TGTGCCAGCAGCACTAGGACAGGGGGCGAACGTGGCTACACCTTC. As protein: CASSTRTGGERGYTF.

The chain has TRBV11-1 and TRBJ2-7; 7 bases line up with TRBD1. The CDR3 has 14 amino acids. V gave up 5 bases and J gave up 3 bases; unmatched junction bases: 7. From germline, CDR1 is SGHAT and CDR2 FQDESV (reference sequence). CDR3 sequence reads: CASSLTGSGYEQYF. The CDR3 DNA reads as TGTGCCAGCAGCCTGACAGGGAGTGGCTACGAGCAGTACTTC.

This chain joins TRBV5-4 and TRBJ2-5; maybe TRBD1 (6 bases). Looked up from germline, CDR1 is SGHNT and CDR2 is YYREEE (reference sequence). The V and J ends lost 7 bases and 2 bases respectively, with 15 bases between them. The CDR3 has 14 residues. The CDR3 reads CASRIWGRQETQYF. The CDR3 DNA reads TGTGCCAGCCGGATCTGGGGGCGGCAAGAGACCCAGTACTTC.

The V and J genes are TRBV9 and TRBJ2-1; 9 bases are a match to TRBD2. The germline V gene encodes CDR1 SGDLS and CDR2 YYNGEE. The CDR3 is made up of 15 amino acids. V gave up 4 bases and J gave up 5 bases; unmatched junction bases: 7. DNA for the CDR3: TGTGCCAGCAGCAACAGCGGGGGGAGTCACAATGAGCAGTTCTTC. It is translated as CASSNSGGSHNEQFF.

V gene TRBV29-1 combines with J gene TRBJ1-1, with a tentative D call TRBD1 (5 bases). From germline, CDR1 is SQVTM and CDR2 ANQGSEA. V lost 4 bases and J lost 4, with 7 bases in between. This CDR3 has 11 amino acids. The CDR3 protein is CSVGGGTEAFF. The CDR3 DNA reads TGCAGCGTTGGGGGGGGCACTGAAGCTTTCTTT.

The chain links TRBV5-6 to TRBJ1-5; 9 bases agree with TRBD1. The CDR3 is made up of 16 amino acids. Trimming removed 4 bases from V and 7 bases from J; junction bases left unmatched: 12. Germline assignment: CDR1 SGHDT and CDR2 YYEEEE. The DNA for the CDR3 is TGTGCCAGCAGCACCCGGACAGGGGCCGTGGGGCAGCCCCAGCATTTT. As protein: CASSTRTGAVGQPQHF.

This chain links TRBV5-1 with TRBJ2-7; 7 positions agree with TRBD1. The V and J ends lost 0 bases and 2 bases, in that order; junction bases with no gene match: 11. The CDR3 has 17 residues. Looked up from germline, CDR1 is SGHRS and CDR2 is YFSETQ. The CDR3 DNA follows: TGCGCCAGCAGCTTGGCCGTTAGGACAGGTCTCGCCTACGAGCAGTACTTC. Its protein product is CASSLAVRTGLAYEQYF.

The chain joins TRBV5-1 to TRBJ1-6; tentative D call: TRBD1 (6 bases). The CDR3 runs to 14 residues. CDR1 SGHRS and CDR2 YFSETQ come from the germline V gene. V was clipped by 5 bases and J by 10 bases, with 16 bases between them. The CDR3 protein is CASSPGGRGSPLHF. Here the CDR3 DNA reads TGCGCCAGCAGTCCCGGGGGGCGCGGGTCACCCCTCCACTTT.

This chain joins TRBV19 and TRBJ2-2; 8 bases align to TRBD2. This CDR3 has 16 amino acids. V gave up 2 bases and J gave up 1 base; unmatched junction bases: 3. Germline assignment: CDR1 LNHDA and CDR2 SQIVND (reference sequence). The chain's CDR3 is CASSIKSGGNTGELFF. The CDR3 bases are TGTGCCAGTAGTATAAAAAGCGGGGGGAACACCGGGGAGCTGTTTTTT.

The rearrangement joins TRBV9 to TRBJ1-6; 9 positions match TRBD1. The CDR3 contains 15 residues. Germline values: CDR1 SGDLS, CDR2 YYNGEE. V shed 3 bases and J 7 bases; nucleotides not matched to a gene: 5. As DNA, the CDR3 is TGTGCCAGCAGCGAGCCCGGGACAGGGAATTCACCCCTCCACTTT. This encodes CASSEPGTGNSPLHF.

The chain's CDR3 is CASWGQGDQETQYF. CDR3 DNA sequence: TGTGCCAGCTGGGGACAGGGGGATCAAGAGACCCAGTACTTC. The chain combines TRBV2 with TRBJ2-5; 11 nucleotides align to TRBD1. V lost 8 bases and J lost 2; bases outside the gene matches: 4. The germline gives CDR1 SNHLY, CDR2 FYNNEI. This CDR3 is 14 amino acids long.

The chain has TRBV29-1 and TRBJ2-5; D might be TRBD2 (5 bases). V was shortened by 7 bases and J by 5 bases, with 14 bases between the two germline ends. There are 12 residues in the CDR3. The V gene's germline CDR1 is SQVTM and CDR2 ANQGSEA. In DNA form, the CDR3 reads TGCAGCGGTGGAGGACGTTTGGAGACCCAGTACTTC. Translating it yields CSGGGRLETQYF.